The sample holds many counts of the clone carrying this T cell receptor beta chain. This sample is drawn from a study of T cells in Graves' hyperthyroidism and ophthalmopathy. Germline lookup yields CDR1 MGHRA and CDR2 YSYEKL. With 1 base clipped from V and 0 bases from J, the junction kept 2 bases outside the gene matches. This CDR3 region has 15 residues. Researchers amplified the TCR beta CDR3 regions from RNA transcripts. The TCR CDR3 was amplified in a first-round RT-PCR using the HTBI primer set. TCRdb processed the multiplex PCR reads anew with MiXCR; each CDR3 protein has one entry. The table lists hundreds of thousands of distinct CDR3 sequences, roughly 14% of them singletons.

Sequenced input: blood. The J gene is TRBJ2-7, the V gene TRBV4-1; TRBD2 matches at 8 bases. This clonotype was sampled from a woman younger than 35 with Graves' hyperthyroidism. The DNA for the CDR3 is TGCGCCAGCAGCCAAGTTAGCGGGAACTCCTACGAGCAGTACTTC. It is translated as CASSQVSGNSYEQYF.